This T cell receptor (beta chain) was retrieved from a study of blood T cell repertoires in COVID-19 (dated by TCRdb to 2019 to 2021). Study-wide context: Samples from collaborators originated in the United States, Italy and Spain and spanned both the acute and convalescent phases of COVID-19. The prospective study material was composed of cDNA or gDNA derived from T cells, B-cell-depleted T cells, or PBMCs. Deeply sampled blood TCRbeta repertoires from subjects exposed to, actively infected with, or recovered from COVID-19 were included in the dataset. A freely available public database, intended as a resource for researchers studying the immune response to SARS-CoV-2, is where the repertoires were released. The samples were drawn from two sources: the first 160 participants of the ongoing ImmuneRACE study, and 1,200 or so subjects contributed by 6 global collaborators. A de-identified subject ID, COVID-19 status, age in years and sex were almost always included in the sample metadata. HLA class I and class II types, where available, came from metadata supplied by the sample provider rather than from assay-based typing.

With respect to this clone: Its antigen remains unidentified. Per-base quality was not reported, and no clone a single base away is much larger than it.

Enrolling through a virtual design, the prospective study's participants ranged in age from roughly 18 to 95 years and lived across 24 United States geographic areas. In the prospective study, cohorts were assigned on the basis of participant-reported clinical history obtained from a screening survey and a study questionnaire. Recovered participants in ImmuneRACE Cohort 3 were defined as having two consecutive negative NP/OP PCR tests, clearance from a healthcare professional, or resolution of symptoms. Mobile phlebotomists in the prospective study collected whole blood, serum and a nasopharyngeal or oropharyngeal swab from every participant. Prospective study participants could optionally give additional blood draws and questionnaires over an approximately 2-month period. Before DNA extraction, prospective study blood samples were shipped either frozen or at room temperature. Study-wide findings and limitations: The quantity of clinical and demographic metadata differed by source and by participant and was supplied without curation.

TCRbeta CDR3 regions were amplified from genomic DNA using the immunoSEQ Assay, a bias-controlled multiplex PCR. The paper's data handling went like this. The number of nucleated cells in each sample was estimated from the amplification of reference gene primers within the assay. To quantify the absolute abundance of each unique TCRbeta CDR3 rearrangement, sequence reads were collapsed and filtered. Productive Simpson clonality was computed per sample as the square root of Simpson's diversity index over productive rearrangements. TCRdb took this table from immuneACCESS and kept in-frame rearrangements with V and J called. Such tables lack part of the clones; where checked against another copy, unresolved V genes explain under half of the gap, and the rest is unexplained. Clonal size and the V and J genes are those of that table, whereas D and trimming came from the DNA. The sample has around 200,000 clones on record, 75% to 90% of them singletons. 6.2% of the sample goes to the ten largest clones.

The receptor was isolated from a man aged 40-49 years who had recovered from COVID-19. Sample: PBMCs or T cells enriched from blood (not recorded which).

The CDR3 protein is CASTDRVKAFF. The DNA sequence reads TGTGCCAGTACCGACAGGGTGAAAGCTTTCTTT. The chain is encoded by TRBV19 joined to TRBJ1-1; 7 middle bases align to TRBD1. CDR1 is given as LNHDA and CDR2 as SQIVND, both from the germline V gene (reference sequence). Trimming leaves V shorter by 7 bases and J shorter by 9 bases, with the junction holding 5 bases beyond the gene matches. The CDR3, cysteine through phenylalanine, is 11 amino acids long. This entry keeps only the CDR3 DNA: 33 bases, framed from base 1. Reference TRBV19 and TRBJ1-1 proteins supply the regions before and after the CDR3; the full variable domain is: DGGITQSPKYLFRKEGQNVTLSCEQNLNHDAMYWYRQDPGQGLRLIYYSQIVNDFQKGDIAEGYSVSREKKESFPLTVTSAQKNPTAFYLCASTDRVKAFFGQGTRLTVV.